This TCR beta chain was captured in a study of cytomegalovirus exposure and HLA in healthy donors. A single count supports this clone. J gave up 5 bases and V 1 base, and 5 bases lay outside the gene matches. Looked up from germline, CDR1 is MDHEN and CDR2 is SYDVKM. The CDR3 spans 15 residues. The PCR used 60 Vbeta and 13 Jbeta primers. Measured with immunoSEQ multiplex PCR; TCRdb has only the in-frame clones, and not every one. Counted here are 150,000 to 200,000 clones, around 78% occurring once; the ten biggest clones make up about 1.6%. Specimen: PBMCs. The V gene is TRBV28, the J gene TRBJ1-2; 9 nucleotides match TRBD1. This receptor was identified in a man aged 40-50 years in good health and CMV-seronegative. In nucleotides, the CDR3 is TGTGCCAGCAGTTTATACGACAGGGGGTGGTATGGCTACACCTTC. Its protein is CASSLYDRGWYGYTF.